The TCR beta chain described here comes from a study of T cell repertoires in cytomegalovirus infection. From the reads, TCRdb called clonotypes with MiXCR, one entry per CDR3 protein. The table has about 240,000 distinct CDR3 sequences, around 6.6% seen once. The trim removed 7 bases at V and 2 bases at J, leaving 9 bases unmatched. CDR1 is MNHNY, CDR2 SVGAGI, per germline (reference sequence). The CDR3 has 15 amino acids. This clonotype was detected many times. This chain uses TRBV6-6 with TRBJ2-7; 9 nucleotides line up with TRBD2. The TCR sequence derives from a human donor in good health (CMV status not recorded). Some clones in this sample may be carry-over from other donors' samples. Sequencing input: PBMCs. This CDR3 reads CASTQGLATTYEQYF. The DNA of the CDR3 is TGTGCCAGCACCCAAGGACTAGCGACGACCTACGAGCAGTACTTC.